Presented here are 17 T cell receptor beta chains from one specimen sequenced in a study of vaccination and CD4 T cells after COVID-19. These receptors are not linked to any known antigen. The treatment was: roughly 11-day PBMC culture with coronavirus spike peptide pools or control peptides (ViraFEST assay). Oncomine TCR Beta short-read sequencing was applied to DNA from cultured CD4+ T cells. TCRdb re-analysed the PCR reads in MiXCR, keeping a single row per CDR3 protein. The sample includes 2,500 to 3,500 distinct CDR3 sequences, over 70% of them seen just once. Sequencing used CD4+ T cells from blood, cultured in vitro. The receptors come from a human donor who had recovered from COVID-19.

The V call is TRBV30, the J call TRBJ1-6; D ambiguous. The V end lost 0 bases, the J end lost 8 bases, and 17 bases lay between the germline ends. The CDR3 runs to 16 residues. The germline V gene has CDR1 GTSNPN and CDR2 SVGIG (reference sequence). CDR3 DNA: TGTGCCTGGAGTGTATCCCCCCAACCCGGGCATTCACCCCTCCACTTT. It yields the protein CAWSVSPQPGHSPLHF. Complete variable domain (other parts from reference TRBV30 and TRBJ1-6): SQTIHQWPATLVQPVGSPLSLECTVEGTSNPNLYWYRQAAGRGLQLLFYSVGIGQISSEVPQNLSASRPQDRQFILSSKKLLLSDSGFYLCAWSVSPQPGHSPLHFGNGTRLTVT.

This chain joins TRBV7-6 and TRBJ1-2, with D maybe TRBD1 (5 bases). Germline lookup yields CDR1 SGHVS and CDR2 FNYEAQ. V gave up 6 bases and J gave up 5 bases, with 19 bases separating them. The CDR3 extends over 15 amino acids. The CDR3 DNA is TGTGCCAGCAGGATCCGGGACGAGGTCGAGTATGGCTACACCTTC. Residues: CASRIRDEVEYGYTF.

The chain links TRBV29-1 to TRBJ2-3; D gene uncertain. The CDR3 consists of 13 residues. Per germline, CDR1 SQVTM and CDR2 ANQGSEA. V gave up 6 bases and J gave up 4 bases, with 14 bases separating them. The CDR3 region is CSVNPTGADTQYF. The CDR3 bases are TGCAGCGTAAACCCCACTGGCGCAGATACGCAGTATTTT.

V and J are TRBV20-1 and TRBJ1-1, with 9 bases aligning to TRBD1. V lost 3 bases, J lost 3 bases, and 5 bases stayed unmatched. CDR3 length: 14 residues. The germline V gene encodes CDR1 DFQATT and CDR2 SNEGSKA (reference sequence). The CDR3 region is CSARGTGWDTEAFF. The CDR3 DNA sequence: TGCAGTGCTAGGGGGACAGGGTGGGACACTGAAGCTTTCTTT.

The chain recombines TRBV7-8 with TRBJ1-2, with D possibly being TRBD1 (6 bases). CDR3 length: 14 amino acids. Germline V lookup: CDR1 SGHVS, CDR2 FQNEAQ. V was pared by 4 bases and J by 5 bases, with 14 bases between. The CDR3 sequence is CASSSREGEYGYTF. The CDR3 DNA follows: TGTGCCAGCAGCTCGAGGGAGGGGGAGTATGGCTACACCTTC. Looking up the rest from reference TRBV7-8 and TRBJ1-2 gives the full variable domain: GAGVSQSPRYKVAKRGQDVALRCDPISGHVSLFWYQQALGQGPEFLTYFQNEAQLDKSGLPSDRFFAERPEGSVSTLKIQRTQQEDSAVYLCASSSREGEYGYTFGSGTRLTVV.

The V call is TRBV11-3, the J call TRBJ1-1; D is unresolved. The CDR3 contains 14 residues. In germline, CDR1 is SGHNT, CDR2 YENEEA. Trimming removed 4 bases at V and 0 bases at J, with 9 bases between. CDR3 amino acids: CASSSRVMNTEAFF. CDR3 sequence (DNA): TGTGCCAGCAGCTCCCGGGTCATGAACACTGAAGCTTTCTTT.

The chain combines TRBV6-1 with TRBJ1-2; D might be TRBD1 (5 bases). The CDR3 sequence is 14 residues long. V was pared by 2 bases and J by 6 bases, with 13 bases between. Germline V lookup: CDR1 MNHNS, CDR2 SASEGT. This CDR3 reads CASSEPARVHGYTF. The CDR3 bases are TGTGCCAGCAGTGAACCGGCCAGGGTTCATGGCTACACCTTC.

This chain uses TRBV6-1 with TRBJ1-6; perhaps TRBD1 as D (5 bases). The V end lost 4 bases, the J end lost 5 bases, and 12 bases lay between the germline ends. Germline-derived CDR1 and CDR2 are MNHNS and SASEGT. CDR3 length: 15 amino acids. CDR3 in amino acids: CASSGSTVDNSPLHF. CDR3 bases: TGTGCCAGCAGTGGCTCGACAGTAGATAATTCACCCCTCCACTTT.

The chain carries TRBV10-3 and TRBJ2-2; no reliable D call. Trimming took off 3 bases at V and 1 base at J, with 6 bases between the two ends. The germline V gene encodes CDR1 ENHRY and CDR2 SYGVKD. The CDR3 spans 14 residues. CDR3 in DNA: TGTGCCATCAGTGACCCAGGGAACACCGGGGAGCTGTTTTTT. Amino acids: CAISDPGNTGELFF.

The chain links TRBV9 to TRBJ1-5, with D perhaps matching TRBD1 (6 bases). The germline CDR1 and CDR2 sequences are SGDLS and YYNGEE. The CDR3 runs to 16 residues. With 3 bases removed from V and 5 bases from J, the gap between germline ends came to 18 bases. CDR3 amino acids: CASSAPVGDNYQPQHF. The CDR3 nucleotides are TGTGCCAGCAGCGCTCCAGTGGGGGACAACTATCAGCCCCAGCATTTT.

J is TRBJ1-1 and V is TRBV7-2; no clear D. CDR3 length: 13 amino acids. V lost 4 bases to trimming and J lost 1 base, with 7 bases between them. Germline values: CDR1 SGHTA, CDR2 FQGNSA. CDR3 region: CASSWSGNTEAFF. CDR3 nucleotide sequence: TGTGCCAGCAGCTGGTCAGGGAACACTGAAGCTTTCTTT.

The rearrangement joins TRBV20-1 to TRBJ1-6; tentatively, D is TRBD1 (5 bases). The V end was cut by 7 bases, the J end by 7 bases, with 23 bases between. Germline values: CDR1 DFQATT, CDR2 SNEGSKA (reference sequence). The CDR3 runs to 16 residues. CDR3 bases: TGCAGTGGACCAGAACCCGGGGCCCCTCGCAATTCACCCCTCCACTTT. Translating it yields CSGPEPGAPRNSPLHF.

The V gene is TRBV19, the J gene TRBJ1-6, with D possibly matching TRBD1 (6 bases). CDR3 size: 14 residues. Germline V gene data show CDR1 as LNHDA and CDR2 as SQIVND (reference sequence). V was shortened by 4 bases and J by 9 bases, with 13 bases between the two germline ends. DNA of the CDR3: TGTGCCAGTAGTACCCAGGGGATGACTTCACCCCTCCACTTT. It codes for CASSTQGMTSPLHF.

The chain combines TRBV12-3 or TRBV12-4 with TRBJ2-7; D is possibly TRBD2 (6 bases). The CDR3 spans 14 residues. V was shortened by 6 bases and J by 7 bases, with 19 bases between the two germline ends. As DNA, the CDR3 is TGTGCCAGCAGATCGAAAGGAAAAGCGGGTGAGCAGTACTTC. It yields the protein CASRSKGKAGEQYF.

V gene TRBV6-5 combines with J gene TRBJ1-2; D remains ambiguous. The CDR3 extends over 15 amino acids. From germline, CDR1 is MNHEY and CDR2 SVGAGI. Between the trimmed V and J ends, which lost 4 bases and 3 bases, there was a span of 15 bases. The CDR3 DNA is TGTGCCAGCAGTTCAAACTTCGGGAGGGACTATGGCTACACCTTC. The encoded protein is CASSSNFGRDYGYTF.

This clonotype was seen only once. This chain links TRBV6-1 with TRBJ2-1; TRBD2 aligns across 13 bases. V lost 4 bases and J lost 9; bases outside the gene matches: 12. CDR1 is MNHNS, CDR2 SASEGT, per germline. The CDR3 consists of 17 residues. CDR3 sequence (DNA): TGTGCCAGCAGTGCACGAGAGACTAGCGGGGGGAGGGGTGAGCAGTTCTTC. It codes for CASSARETSGGRGEQFF.

This chain joins TRBV24-1 and TRBJ1-3, with TRBD1 identical over 10 bases. The junction had 7 bases not matched to a gene; V was cut back by 3 bases and J by 0 bases. The CDR3 runs to 18 residues. Germline V gene sequence: CDR1 KGHDR, CDR2 SFDVKD. CDR3 residues: CATSDVGQGLSSGNTIYF. Written as DNA, the CDR3 is TGTGCCACCAGTGATGTGGGACAGGGGCTATCCTCTGGAAACACCATATATTTT.